This T cell receptor (beta chain) was identified in a study of cytomegalovirus exposure and HLA in healthy donors (dated by TCRdb to between 2016 and 2019). Regarding the research as a whole: An earlier analysis of more than 550 of the donors reported 276 Gb of sequence data and 117 million unique TCR beta sequences obtained from approximately 180 million T cells. HLA typing included class I and class II loci at four-digit resolution. Using immunosequencing, the study profiled T cell repertoires from 500 to 800 subjects and related those repertoires to cytomegalovirus serostatus. Genome-wide SNP genotypes for about 55% of the 666 donors were used in a later genetic analysis, which treated that subset as a discovery cohort. In addition to the first cohort of hundreds of subjects, a separate validation cohort of approximately 110 different subjects was used. A later analysis re-analyzed previously published TCR beta repertoires from 500 to 700 donors and added high-resolution HLA genotyping to study TCR occurrence patterns. All discovery cohort repertoires had been generated using a single sequencing platform. To decide whether each TCR beta V gene segment behaved as functional or pseudogenic, an earlier analysis of some 600 of the donors relied on high-throughput TCR beta sequencing. The aim of the study was to test whether cataloging public T cell receptors could identify signatures of past pathogen exposure. In the later analysis, no new phenotypic data were used to find candidate immune exposures; instead, reliance was placed on TCR beta sequences and their occurrence across donors. Among several hundred genotyped donors of the cohort, an average of around 220,000 unique TCR beta nucleotide sequences was sequenced per donor, of which about 19% were non-productive. Several DR-DQ haplotypes were treated as single units for association and clustering because of strong linkage in the cohort. Donor age, sex, ethnicity and CMV serostatus were compiled together with the repertoire data. Of the 350 to 450 genotyped donors, approximately 80% were placed in the genetic ancestry cluster associated with self-reported Caucasian donors. An early release that covered around 590 HLA-typed donors contained about 300 gigabases of sequencing data and 70 million to 100 million unique TCR sequences. The number of typed donors differed by locus: roughly 629-640 for A, B, C, DRB1 and DQB1; approximately 530 for DQA1; around 610 for DPA1; and approximately 450 for DPB1. To predict cytomegalovirus infection status, the study brought together high-throughput TCR immunosequencing, statistical association of individual TCRs with disease status, and machine learning. Study-wide conclusions, independent of this receptor: A later genetic analysis associated a missense DCLRE1C variant with V-gene and J-gene trimming of TCR beta chains, and an independent cohort replicated the association. In an earlier analysis of about 600 of the donors, most TCR beta V segments appeared in productive rearrangements about 87% or about 30% of the time, broadly matching IMGT annotations. Because counts were too low, roughly 18 rarely observed V segments, including chromosome 9 orphons, were left out of the earlier analysis of about 500 of the donors. CMV serostatus was the only immune exposure information available for the cohort. In a later analysis, TCR association rates were found to vary across HLA loci, with the most associated TCRs seen for DRB1 alleles and the fewest for HLA-C alleles. The sequencing pipeline was judged likely to have produced a cluster of highly shared sequence variants as a technical artifact. In a later analysis, several top co-occurrence clusters were reported to appear linked to parvovirus B19, influenza, CMV and Epstein-Barr virus. When HLA alleles, especially DR and DQ, strongly co-occurred, TCR associations were difficult to assign to individual alleles. Compared with equally common non-associated chains, HLA-associated TCR beta chains in a later analysis were more clonally expanded and had lower generation probabilities. It was suggested by the authors that the approach could potentially be generalized to other disease states and immunological phenotypes. Specific HLA alleles were associated with more than 15,000 TCR beta sequences at a false discovery rate of 0.05 in a later analysis. Roughly uniform sequencing depth across donors was assumed in presence/absence analyses, although this assumption may not hold. Because HLA typing was missing for some donors at each locus, association tests included only the typed subset. Three of the identified cytomegalovirus-associated TCR beta chains were confirmed in vitro to be specific for cytomegalovirus antigens. A further reported finding was that TCR beta sequences accurately predicted the HLA-A and HLA-B alleles for most subjects in the first cohort. While some public TCRs were present in many individuals, most TCR sequences turned up only very rarely across donors. In the study, approximately 150 TCR beta chains were listed as associated with cytomegalovirus. Only TCR beta chains were sequenced in this cohort, and the absence of alpha or paired-chain data limited detectable features. Correlated functional status among segregating V segments might reflect linkage disequilibrium, but an unknown experimental factor could not be ruled out. In a later genetic analysis, fewer N-insertions in productive TCRs were reported among donors in an Asian-associated ancestry cluster than the roughly 710-donor mean. Cytomegalovirus status was reported to be diagnosed by the classifier with high specificity and sensitivity in both the original and validation cohorts. The 87-base-pair reads could not distinguish some IMGT-functional V segments, including TRBV6-2 and TRBV6-3, so those segments were excluded. A later analysis found that most CMV-associated TCR beta chains appeared HLA-restricted, with HLA associations seemingly driven largely by CMV exposure.

The cohort comprised approximately 700 healthy bone marrow donors. At the time of sampling, all cohort members were nominally healthy, though unrecorded immune exposures were likely present. The donor tested CMV seropositive and was one of the 289 seropositive cohort members. A peripheral blood sample was provided by each donor, and peripheral blood mononuclear cells were used for TCR beta sequencing. The Qiagen DNeasy Blood Extraction Kit was used to extract genomic DNA from the blood cell samples. Including cysteine and phenylalanine, the CDR3 has 14 amino acids. Left in the record is the CDR3 DNA by itself, 42 bases read in frame from the first base. CDR1 is given as SGDLS and CDR2 as YYNGEE, both from the germline V gene. Unmatched junction bases come to 6, with V trimmed by 6 bases and J by 4 bases. About this clone: Its antigen is unknown. Per-nucleotide qualities are absent, and no much larger clonotype sits a single base away.

The protocol used for the library was the immunoSEQ multiplex PCR assay. For the multiplex PCR, a mixture combining 60 forward primers for TCR Vbeta segments and 13 reverse primers for TCR Jbeta segments was used. The CDR3 region of rearranged TCR beta genes was amplified from genomic DNA with a multiplex PCR assay. On the Illumina HiSeq System, the amplified TCR beta libraries were sequenced as 87-base-pair reads. Processing in the source paper ran as follows. In a later analysis, around 80 million unique TCR beta chains were counted across the 500 to 850 repertoires, and around 10 million of these chains were shared by at least two donors. To remove PCR and sequencing errors, raw reads were error-corrected and collapsed into unique sequences using a nearest-neighbor algorithm that merged closely related sequences. V, D and J gene segments were assigned by aligning CDR3 sequences to IMGT reference sequences. For a sequence to be retained, at least a six-nucleotide match to both a V gene segment and a J gene segment was required. Rearrangements were classified as productive when the CDR3 lacked stop codons and remained in frame with V and J, and all other rearrangements were classified as non-productive. Following IMGT convention, CDR3 was defined as the stretch from the second conserved V-encoded cysteine to the conserved J-encoded phenylalanine. In an earlier analysis of 587 of the donors, sequences lacking an unambiguous match to a single V gene segment were excluded. In an earlier analysis of a few hundred of the donors, a V segment was called functional when productive rearrangements were above 56.7%, and segregating when the standard deviation between donors exceeded 5%. To diagnose cytomegalovirus status from the catalog of TCR beta chain sequences, a statistical classification framework was built. A later analysis assigned V and J genes by comparing TCR nucleotide sequences with IMGT/GENE-DB human TR gene sequences. The TCRdist pipeline was used in a later analysis to assign CDR3 sequences and most-parsimonious VDJ recombination scenarios. In a later analysis, each TCR beta chain was defined by its CDR3 amino acid sequence together with its V-gene family, and reads without a unique V-gene family were excluded. As a way to deal with suspected cross-contamination and a sequencing artifact, a later analysis dropped under 600 nucleotide sequences that were highly shared and had low generation probability. In a later analysis, a clonal expansion index for each public chain was calculated from normalized within-repertoire ranks of inferred template counts. In a later analysis, generation probabilities were computed using a VDJ recombination model fitted to out-of-frame rearrangements, and the results were checked against IGoR. In a later analysis, hypergeometric tests were used to score TCR-TCR, TCR-HLA and TCR-CMV co-occurrence, with a repertoire-size bias correction applied to TCR pairs. In a later analysis, false discovery rates were estimated by permuting HLA or CMV assignments 20 times. A later analysis grouped co-occurring TCRs with DBSCAN, adding TCRdist sequence similarity when clustering within HLA-allele-positive subsets. Co-occurrence clustering excluded repertoires with fewer than 30,000 or more than 120,000 public chains, plus five with anomalous nucleotide sharing. Held by TCRdb, this immuneACCESS table contains in-frame sequences only and omits some clones. Under half of the omission traces to an unresolved V gene where checked; the cause of the rest is unknown. D and trimming were read from the DNA, whereas the V and J calls and clone size are those reported in that table. Counted in this sample were 130,000 or so clones; about 74% of them appeared once. The top ten clones comprise around 4% of the sample.

Sample: PBMCs. The chain uses TRBV9 and TRBJ2-3, and 9 junction bases match TRBD2. This sequence originates from a man in his late teens or twenties in good health and CMV-seropositive. CDR3 protein: CASTRTSVSDTQYF. The nucleotides are TGTGCCAGCACCAGGACTAGCGTCTCAGATACGCAGTATTTT.